These 15 T cell receptor beta chains were sequenced from one sample in a study of shared clonotypes between healthy human individuals. Measured with immunoSEQ multiplex PCR; TCRdb has only the in-frame clones, and not every one. The table includes roughly 1.4 million clones, around 98.5% detected once. Sequencing used naive CD4+ T cells sorted from blood. Subset defined: CD45RA+ positively selected. The receptors come from a man aged 30 to 39 in good health.

This sequence joins TRBV10-1 and TRBJ2-1; 12 nucleotides match TRBD2. The CDR3 has 19 residues. After removal of 7 bases from V and 8 bases from J, the junction contained 21 bases not matched to a gene. The germline V gene has CDR1 WNHNN and CDR2 SYGVQD (reference sequence). CDR3 coding DNA: TGCGCCAGCACCGACCGACTAGCGGGAGCTCCCGCCCCTTTGGATGAGCAGTTCTTC. It translates to CASTDRLAGAPAPLDEQFF.

Comments on this clone: Other DNA sequences within the sample encode an identical CDR3. The chain carries TRBV18 and TRBJ2-5; D remains unclear. The CDR3 has 15 amino acids. The V end was cut by 0 bases, the J end by 1 base, with 9 bases between. Germline V CDR1 and CDR2: KGHSH, LQKENI. The CDR3 coding sequence is TGTGCCAGCTCACCACCTTCGAGGACCCAAGAGACCCAGTACTTC. Translation gives CASSPPSRTQETQYF.

The chain employs TRBV10-3 and TRBJ2-5; 14 bases fit TRBD2. The CDR3 covers 17 residues. J was trimmed by 3 bases and V by 2 bases; bases with no gene match: 5. Germline V gives CDR1 ENHRY, CDR2 SYGVKD. CDR3 residues: CAISEPSGLAGEETQYF. CDR3 nucleotide sequence: TGTGCCATCAGTGAGCCATCGGGACTAGCGGGAGAAGAGACCCAGTACTTC.

V usage is TRBV28 and J usage is TRBJ2-5; 11 nucleotides align to TRBD2. V dropped 6 bases and J dropped 0; count of bases not matched to a gene: 3. This CDR3 region has 15 residues. The germline gives CDR1 MDHEN, CDR2 SYDVKM. CDR3 coding DNA: TGTGCCAGCAGGACGACTAGCGGGAACCAAGAGACCCAGTACTTC. Translated, it gives CASRTTSGNQETQYF.

The chain is built from TRBV7-3 and TRBJ2-5; TRBD1 agrees at 7 bases. Germline lookup yields CDR1 SGHTA and CDR2 FQGTGA. The V gene end was trimmed by 5 bases and the J gene end by 2 bases; junction bases not matched to a gene: 11. The CDR3 loop spans 16 amino acids. The CDR3 DNA reads as TGTGCCAGCAGCCATTCCGAGACAGGGTCACAAGAGACCCAGTACTTC. It is translated as CASSHSETGSQETQYF.

The rearrangement links TRBV9 to TRBJ2-1; no firm D call. CDR3 size: 15 residues. Germline assignment: CDR1 SGDLS and CDR2 YYNGEE. The V end was cut by 4 bases, the J end by 6 bases, with 17 bases between. The CDR3 reads CASSPTPGLGNEQFF. The CDR3 nucleotides read TGTGCCAGCAGCCCCACCCCCGGGCTAGGCAATGAGCAGTTCTTC.

CDR3 DNA: TGTGCCACCAGCACTCCGGGACGCGGGAATTCACCCCTCCACTTT. Amino acid sequence: CATSTPGRGNSPLHF. V and J are TRBV15 and TRBJ1-6; weak D call: TRBD1 (5 bases). CDR3 size: 15 residues. CDR1 and CDR2 (germline): LNHNV, YYDKDF (reference sequence). V lost 4 bases and J 7 bases, leaving 14 bases between the germline ends.

The chain is built from TRBV15 and TRBJ2-1; D is ambiguous. The CDR3 is 13 amino acids. CDR1 is LNHNV and CDR2 is YYDKDF in the germline V gene (reference sequence). V was clipped by 6 bases and J by 10 bases, with 16 bases between them. CDR3 loop: CATSTDPLGEQFF. The CDR3 DNA reads TGTGCCACCAGTACCGACCCTCTTGGAGAGCAGTTCTTC.

The chain recombines TRBV5-5 with TRBJ2-5; no clear D. The CDR3 extends over 14 amino acids. The V gene lost 3 bases and the J gene lost 5 bases, with 14 bases spanning the gap. Germline V gives CDR1 SGHKS, CDR2 YYEKEE (reference sequence). Written as DNA, the CDR3 is TGTGCCAGCAGCTATGGAAGGGTAGGGGAGACCCAGTACTTC. It specifies CASSYGRVGETQYF.

The J gene is TRBJ2-3, the V gene TRBV10-3; D is undetermined. Trimming removed 3 bases at V and 0 bases at J, with 10 bases between. Germline V lookup: CDR1 ENHRY, CDR2 SYGVKD. CDR3 size: 15 residues. In nucleotides, the CDR3 is TGTGCCATCAGTGATGTAACAGCTAGCACAGATACGCAGTATTTT. Its protein is CAISDVTASTDTQYF.

The rearrangement joins TRBV6-6 to TRBJ2-7; D is perhaps TRBD2 (5 bases). V dropped 5 bases and J dropped 3 bases, with 17 bases sitting between them. Germline-derived CDR1 and CDR2 are MNHNY and SVGAGI (reference sequence). The CDR3 runs to 15 residues. The CDR3 region has the DNA TGTGCCAGCAGTGTGGACTGGCCAGCACTCTACGAGCAGTACTTC. Translation: CASSVDWPALYEQYF.

The chain has TRBV5-6 and TRBJ2-7; D possibly corresponds to TRBD1 (6 bases). The CDR3 is 17 residues long. Trimming shortened V by 2 bases and J by 4 bases, and 22 bases separated the two germline ends. From germline, CDR1 is SGHDT and CDR2 YYEEEE. CDR3 nucleotide sequence: TGTGCCAGCAGCTTTGGGCGCACCGGGACATCACGTTACGAGCAGTACTTC. Amino acid sequence: CASSFGRTGTSRYEQYF. The full variable domain, rest sourced from reference TRBV5-6 and TRBJ2-7, is DAGVTQSPTHLIKTRGQQVTLRCSPKSGHDTVSWYQQALGQGPQFIFQYYEEEERQRGNFPDRFSGHQFPNYSSELNVNALLLGDSALYLCASSFGRTGTSRYEQYFGPGTRLTVT.

This clone occurred once. This chain links TRBV5-1 with TRBJ1-1; 12 bases match TRBD1. The junction had 16 bases not matched to a gene; V was cut back by 2 bases and J by 5 bases. The germline gives CDR1 SGHRS, CDR2 YFSETQ. CDR3 size: 19 residues. In nucleotides, the CDR3 is TGCGCCAGCAGCTTATTACCGGGACAGGGGGCTTCGAGAGGGACTGAAGCTTTCTTT. Translating gives CASSLLPGQGASRGTEAFF.

This sequence joins TRBV11-2 and TRBJ2-1; no reliable D call. CDR1 and CDR2 (germline): SGHAT, FQNNGV. This CDR3 comprises 12 residues. V lost 2 bases and J lost 6, with 5 bases in between. The CDR3 sequence: CASSLNGNEQFF. CDR3 sequence (DNA): TGTGCCAGCAGCTTAAACGGCAATGAGCAGTTCTTC.

This clone was observed a single time. The chain has TRBV7-8 and TRBJ2-2; TRBD2 matches 7 bases. Germline V gives CDR1 SGHVS, CDR2 FQNEAQ. Germline trimming cut 1 base from V and 4 bases from J; bases unmatched to any gene: 6. The CDR3 totals 16 residues. This CDR3 is CASSLVGGSPTGELFF. The DNA of the CDR3 is TGTGCCAGCAGCTTAGTGGGCGGGAGTCCCACCGGGGAGCTGTTTTTT.